The rows below give T cell receptor beta chains drawn from one sample of a study of beta chain features in type 1 diabetes. Here immunoSEQ multiplex PCR was the method, and the copy in TCRdb shows in-frame clones only, minus some. In the table there are under 300,000 clones, around 14% of which are singletons. The sequenced sample consisted of naive CD4+ T cells from blood. The receptors were sampled from a man aged 30-40 years with type 1 diabetes. The CDR3 runs from the conserved cysteine through the conserved F or W. D genes are given only for firm matches. Clone size is not always given. Where it is, it says once, few, many or a class for expanded clones.

J,V,size,D,DNA,CDR3
TRBJ2-5,TRBV7-9,few,.,TGTGCCAGCAGCTTAAGCATGGGGGCCGTGGAGACCCAGTACTTC,CASSLSMGAVETQYF
TRBJ1-5,TRBV18,.,TRBD1,TGTGCCAGCTCACCAGGACAGGGACAACAGCCCCAGCATTTT,CASSPGQGQQPQHF
TRBJ2-3,TRBV4-1,few,.,TGCGCCAGCAGCCAAGATAGCCGACAGGAGTACACAGATACGCAGTATTTT,CASSQDSRQEYTDTQYF
TRBJ2-7,TRBV25-1,few,.,TGTGCCAGCAGTGCCAGGTACGAGCAGTACTTC,CASSARYEQYF
TRBJ2-2,TRBV11-3,few,.,TGTGCCAGCTGCTACGGGGTTACCACCGGGGAGCTGTTTTTT,CASCYGVTTGELFF
TRBJ2-5,TRBV7-9,.,.,TGTGCCAGCAGCTCGACCGGGTACCAAGAGACCCAGTACTTC,CASSSTGYQETQYF
TRBJ1-1,TRBV18,.,.,TGTGCCAGCTCACCGCAGGAGAACACTGAAGCTTTCTTT,CASSPQENTEAFF
TRBJ1-1,TRBV11-1,.,TRBD1,TGTGCCAGCAGCCCAAGGGACAGGGGGACGAACACTGAAGCTTTCTTT,CASSPRDRGTNTEAFF
TRBJ1-6,TRBV18,.,.,TGTGCCAGCTCACCTTGGACTGGGCGGAATTCACCCCTCCACTTT,CASSPWTGRNSPLHF
TRBJ2-3,TRBV5-4,.,TRBD2,TGTGCCAGCAGCCTCGGACTAGCGGGACGCACAGATACGCAGTATTTT,CASSLGLAGRTDTQYF
TRBJ2-7,TRBV11-2,.,.,TGTGCCAGCAGCTTAGACCGAGCCTACGAGCAGTACTTC,CASSLDRAYEQYF
TRBJ2-7,TRBV7-2,.,TRBD2,TGTGCCAGCAGCCCCGCTAGCGGCGAGCAGTACTTC,CASSPASGEQYF
TRBJ2-7,TRBV7-9,.,TRBD1,TGTGCCAGCAGCCCCAGGGGGCCCACCTACGAGCAGTACTTC,CASSPRGPTYEQYF
TRBJ2-7,TRBV11-3,.,.,TGTGCCAGCAGCACCACGACAGGGAGGGAGCAGTACTTC,CASSTTTGREQYF
TRBJ2-3,TRBV6-1,.,.,TGTGCCAGCCCAGAGTGGGAGACGGCCACAGATACGCAGTATTTT,CASPEWETATDTQYF
TRBJ1-5,TRBV30,few,.,TGTGCCTGGAGTGTACAAAACAATCAGCCCCAGCATTTT,CAWSVQNNQPQHF
TRBJ2-5,TRBV27,.,.,TGTGCCAGCAGCCCCTCCGGACAACTGCAAGAGACCCAGTACTTC,CASSPSGQLQETQYF
TRBJ1-1,TRBV7-9,few,.,TGTGCCAGCAGCTTAGGCGAGAACACTGAAGCTTTCTTT,CASSLGENTEAFF
TRBJ2-5,TRBV11-3,few,TRBD1,TGTGCCAGCAGCCCCTCCGGGACAGGGGTACAAGAGACCCAGTACTTC,CASSPSGTGVQETQYF
TRBJ2-7,TRBV5-1,.,.,TGCGCCAGCAATCTGTGGGACTCCAAAGTCTCCTACGAGCAGTACTTC,CASNLWDSKVSYEQYF
TRBJ1-6,TRBV4-1,.,.,TGCGCCAGCAGCCAAGATGTGGCCAGGGATTCACCCCTCCACTTT,CASSQDVARDSPLHF
TRBJ2-1,TRBV9,.,TRBD2,TGTGCCAGCAGCCGCCTTTGGGGCGGGGGGCCGCGGAATGAGCAGTTCTTC,CASSRLWGGGPRNEQFF
TRBJ2-3,TRBV18,few,TRBD1,TGTGCCAGCTCATCGGGACAGGGGACCGAAGATACGCAGTATTTT,CASSSGQGTEDTQYF
TRBJ2-5,TRBV12-5,few,.,TGTGCTAGTGGTTTGGGGCAGAAAGAGACCCAGTACTTC,CASGLGQKETQYF
TRBJ2-3,TRBV4-1,few,TRBD1,TGCGCCAGCAGCCCAACCGCAGGGGGCGCACATACGCAGTATTTT,CASSPTAGGAHTQYF
TRBJ1-2,TRBV9,few,.,TGTGCCAGCAGCGTAGACGGGGGGCAATATGGCTACACCTTC,CASSVDGGQYGYTF
TRBJ2-3,TRBV19,.,.,TGTGCCAGTAGTATTAAGTCCGCGGAGTGGGCTAGCGCCACAGATACGCAGTATTTT,CASSIKSAEWASATDTQYF
TRBJ2-7,TRBV9,.,.,TGTGCCAGCAGCGTAGTCGACGGGAGCTACGAGCAGTACTTC,CASSVVDGSYEQYF
TRBJ2-1,TRBV5-4,few,TRBD2,TGTGCCAGCAGCTCTGAGCGGGGGGTCGGATACAATGAGCAGTTCTTC,CASSSERGVGYNEQFF
TRBJ2-2,TRBV9,.,.,TGTGCCAGCAGCGTAGACTACCTTCTCTCCGGGGAGCTGTTTTTT,CASSVDYLLSGELFF
TRBJ2-3,TRBV5-4,few,TRBD2,TGTGCCAGCAGCACGGGACTAGCGGAGCTCACAGATACGCAGTATTTT,CASSTGLAELTDTQYF
TRBJ1-5,TRBV7-9,few,.,TGTGCCAGCAGCTTAGTTGCGGAATTGGGCAATCAGCCCCAGCATTTT,CASSLVAELGNQPQHF
TRBJ2-1,TRBV7-9,few,TRBD2,TGTGCCAGCAGCGCGAGAAGACTAGCGGGTAGCTCCTACAATGAGCAGTTCTTC,CASSARRLAGSSYNEQFF
TRBJ2-1,TRBV5-1,few,TRBD2,TGCGCCAGCAGCTCCGGGACTAGCGGGGGGGCCTGGCAGTTCTTC,CASSSGTSGGAWQFF
TRBJ2-5,TRBV29-1,few,TRBD2,TGCAGCGTTGAAGACTGGCGCGGGAGTGGGTCTGAGACCCAGTACTTC,CSVEDWRGSGSETQYF
TRBJ1-1,TRBV19,.,.,TGTGCCAGTAGTATCATCCAGATGAACACTGAAGCTTTCTTT,CASSIIQMNTEAFF
TRBJ2-6,TRBV29-1,few,TRBD1,TGCAGCGTTAGGGACAGGGTATCCGGGGCCAACGTCCTGACTTTC,CSVRDRVSGANVLTF
TRBJ2-5,TRBV5-6,.,.,TGTGCCAGCAGCTTGCCTTCGATTGAGGGGGCCCAGTACTTC,CASSLPSIEGAQYF
TRBJ2-7,TRBV5-1,.,TRBD2,TGCGCCAGCAGCTTGATAGCGGGAGCCTACGAGCAGTACTTC,CASSLIAGAYEQYF
TRBJ2-1,TRBV7-2,.,TRBD2,TGTGCCAGCAGCACCCGGACTAGCGGGAGCTCCTACAATGAGCAGTTCTTC,CASSTRTSGSSYNEQFF
TRBJ1-1,TRBV29-1,.,TRBD1,TGCAGCACCCGACAGGGGAACACTGAAGCTTTCTTT,CSTRQGNTEAFF
TRBJ2-7,TRBV18,.,TRBD1,TGTGCCAGCTCACCGGGACAGGGGGCCGGCTACGAGCAGTACTTC,CASSPGQGAGYEQYF
TRBJ2-5,TRBV25-1,few,TRBD2,TGTGCCAGCCGGGGGGTCCTTCTAGGGACCCAGTACTTC,CASRGVLLGTQYF
TRBJ2-2,TRBV4-1,few,.,TGCGCCAGCAGCCACCCTAACGGGGTCGGGGAGCTGTTTTTT,CASSHPNGVGELFF
TRBJ1-1,TRBV6-5,.,.,TGTGCCAGCAGTCGCGAGGGGGGGGAGGGCACTGAAGCTTTCTTT,CASSREGGEGTEAFF
TRBJ1-6,TRBV29-1,few,TRBD1,TGCAGCGCTAAGACAGGGATGAATTCACCCCTCCACTTT,CSAKTGMNSPLHF
TRBJ1-2,TRBV2,.,TRBD1,TGTGCCAGCAGTGAACTCCCAGCAGGACAGGGGTATGGCTACACCTTC,CASSELPAGQGYGYTF
TRBJ2-5,TRBV30,few,.,TGTGCCTGGAGCACACCTCGGACTGAGTACCAAGAGACCCAGTACTTC,CAWSTPRTEYQETQYF
TRBJ2-3,TRBV9,.,.,TGTGCCAGCAGCGCAGGGACAAGGAGCACAGATACGCAGTATTTT,CASSAGTRSTDTQYF
TRBJ2-3,TRBV12-2,.,.,TGTGCAAGTCGCAAAGACTCGATCCGGACTAGCGGGGGGGCAACAGATACGCAGTATTTT,CASRKDSIRTSGGATDTQYF
TRBJ2-3,TRBV9,few,.,TGTGCCAGCAGCGTAACACCAGATACGCAGTATTTT,CASSVTPDTQYF